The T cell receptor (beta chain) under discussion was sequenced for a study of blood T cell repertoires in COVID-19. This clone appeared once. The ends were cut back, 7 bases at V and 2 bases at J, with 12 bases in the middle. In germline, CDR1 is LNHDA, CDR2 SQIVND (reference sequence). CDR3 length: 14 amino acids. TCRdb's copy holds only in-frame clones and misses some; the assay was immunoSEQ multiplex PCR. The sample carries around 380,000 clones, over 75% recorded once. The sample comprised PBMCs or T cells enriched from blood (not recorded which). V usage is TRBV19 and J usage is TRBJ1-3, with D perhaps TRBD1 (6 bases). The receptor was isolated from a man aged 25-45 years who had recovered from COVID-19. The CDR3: CASIRTATGNTIYF. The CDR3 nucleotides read TGTGCCAGTATCCGGACAGCCACTGGAAACACCATATATTTT.